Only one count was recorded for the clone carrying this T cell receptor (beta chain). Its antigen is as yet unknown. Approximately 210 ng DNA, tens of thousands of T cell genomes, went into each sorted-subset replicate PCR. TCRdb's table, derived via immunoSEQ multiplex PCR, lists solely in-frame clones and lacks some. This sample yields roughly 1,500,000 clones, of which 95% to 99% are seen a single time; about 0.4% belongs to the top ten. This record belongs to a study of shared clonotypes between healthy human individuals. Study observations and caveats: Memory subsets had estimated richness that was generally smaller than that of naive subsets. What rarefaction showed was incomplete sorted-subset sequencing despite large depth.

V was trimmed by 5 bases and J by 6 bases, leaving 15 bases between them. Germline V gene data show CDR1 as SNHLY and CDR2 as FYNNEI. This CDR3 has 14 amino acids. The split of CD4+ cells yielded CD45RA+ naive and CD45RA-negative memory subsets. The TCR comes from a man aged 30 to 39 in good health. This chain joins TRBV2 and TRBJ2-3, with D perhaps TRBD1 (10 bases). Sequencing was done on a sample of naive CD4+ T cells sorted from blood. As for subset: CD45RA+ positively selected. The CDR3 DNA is TGTGCCAGCAGTCTAGCGGGACAGGGGGATACGCAGTATTTT. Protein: CASSLAGQGDTQYF. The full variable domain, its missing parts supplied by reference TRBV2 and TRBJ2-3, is EPEVTQTPSHQVTQMGQEVILRCVPISNHLYFYWYRQILGQKVEFLVSFYNNEISEKSEIFDDQFSVERPDGSNFTLKIRSTKLEDSAMYFCASSLAGQGDTQYFGPGTRLTVL.